This entry features one TCR beta chain sequence. V lost 4 bases to trimming and J lost 8 bases, with 11 bases between them. Per germline, CDR1 WNHNN and CDR2 SYGVQD (reference sequence). CDR3 size: 12 residues. Participants' own reports of clinical history determined their cohort assignment. The data were obtained in a study of blood T cell repertoires in COVID-19. Using immunoSEQ multiplex PCR, the repertoire was profiled, and TCRdb retains in-frame clones only, with some absent. The data contain approximately 210,000 clones, around three quarters of them singletons. Sequencing was done on a sample of PBMCs or T cells enriched from blood (not recorded which). The chain recombines TRBV10-1 with TRBJ1-2; the D gene is possibly TRBD1 (5 bases). The TCR sequence derives from a woman aged 50 to 60 with acute COVID-19. The DNA of the CDR3 is TGCGCCAGCAGTGGGGCCACAGGAGGCTACACCTTC. This gives the protein CASSGATGGYTF.